These T cell receptor beta chains were read from a single sample in a study of control samples from healthy donors and cancer patients. Data came from immunoSEQ multiplex PCR; TCRdb stores just in-frame clones and leaves some out. The sample includes 55,000 to 85,000 clones, about 89% of them seen just once. Material for sequencing was PBMCs. These receptors all stem from a woman in her fifties or sixties with head and neck cancer. Both conserved end residues are part of each CDR3. A D gene is named only where the DNA matches it firmly. Rows give clone size only sometimes, using once, few, many, or a class for an expanded clone.

d_call	clone_size	j_call	v_call	cdr3_aa	cdr3_nt
TRBD1	.	TRBJ2-7	TRBV28	CASSQGQTGTHLLRSYEQYF	TGTGCCAGCAGTCAAGGCCAGACAGGGACCCACCTCCTTAGGTCCTACGAGCAGTACTTC
.	.	TRBJ1-6	TRBV5-1	CARSRGEGEAYNSPLHF	TGCGCCCGCAGCCGGGGGGAGGGAGAGGCCTATAATTCACCCCTCCACTTT
.	.	TRBJ2-7	TRBV10-3	CAIREREYEQYF	TGTGCCATCAGGGAGAGGGAGTACGAGCAGTACTTC
.	.	TRBJ1-5	TRBV6-2/TRBV6-3	CASSFLGGQPQHF	TGTGCCAGCAGTTTCCTCGGGGGGCAGCCCCAGCATTTT
.	.	TRBJ1-2	TRBV19	CASAREINNYGYTF	TGTGCCAGCGCGAGGGAGATTAATAACTATGGCTACACCTTC
.	.	TRBJ1-5	TRBV6-4	CARLTGNQPQHF	TGTGCCAGGTTAACAGGCAATCAGCCCCAGCATTTT
TRBD1	once	TRBJ1-5	TRBV7-6	CASSPDRGVRANQPQHF	TGTGCCAGCAGCCCTGACAGGGGGGTTCGAGCTAATCAGCCCCAGCATTTT
TRBD1	.	TRBJ1-4	TRBV6-6	CASSYDRTGISAPHRPPNEKLFF	TGTGCCAGCAGCTACGATCGGACAGGGATCAGTGCGCCACATAGACCGCCGAATGAAAAACTGTTTTTT
TRBD1	.	TRBJ2-5	TRBV20-1	CSASLGQGGYETQYF	TGCAGTGCTAGTTTGGGACAGGGAGGATATGAGACCCAGTACTTC
TRBD1	.	TRBJ1-2	TRBV15	CATSSGTGGNYGYTF	TGTGCCACCAGCAGCGGGACAGGGGGGAACTATGGCTACACCTTC
TRBD1	.	TRBJ1-2	TRBV5-6	CASSLGTGLRSYGYTF	TGTGCCAGCAGCTTGGGGACAGGGCTCCGATCGTATGGCTACACCTTC
TRBD1	.	TRBJ1-5	TRBV2	CASSRGGTAYSNQPQHF	TGTGCCAGCAGCCGAGGGGGCACCGCCTATAGCAATCAGCCCCAGCATTTT
.	.	TRBJ1-1	TRBV12-5	CASSSSMNTEAFF	TGTGCTTCCAGCAGCTCCATGAACACTGAAGCTTTCTTT
TRBD2	once	TRBJ2-7	TRBV2	CASSEARTSRSYEQYF	TGTGCCAGCAGTGAGGCCCGGACTAGCAGGTCCTACGAGCAGTACTTC
.	.	TRBJ1-1	TRBV19	CASSITGGGTEAFF	TGTGCCAGTAGTATAACCGGGGGCGGCACTGAAGCTTTCTTT
.	.	TRBJ2-1	TRBV7-9	CASSLAANPGSEQFF	TGTGCCAGCAGCTTAGCGGCGAACCCCGGGAGTGAGCAGTTCTTC
TRBD2	.	TRBJ2-3	TRBV7-2	CASSLGGGAKAQYF	TGTGCCAGCAGCTTGGGCGGGGGGGCCAAGGCGCAGTATTTT
.	.	TRBJ1-4	TRBV27	CASSQVATNEKLFF	TGTGCCAGCAGTCAGGTTGCAACTAATGAAAAACTGTTTTTT
.	.	TRBJ2-5	TRBV6-5	CASMKEETQYF	TGTGCCAGCATGAAGGAAGAGACCCAGTACTTC
TRBD1	once	TRBJ1-2	TRBV29-1	CSVRLGTTGDGNYGYTF	TGCAGCGTCCGCTTAGGTACGACAGGGGACGGGAACTATGGCTACACCTTC
.	.	TRBJ1-1	TRBV7-9	CASSFIQGNTEAFF	TGTGCCAGCAGCTTTATACAGGGGAACACTGAAGCTTTCTTT
.	.	TRBJ2-3	TRBV7-2	CASSLAGGRGNLVSDTQYF	TGTGCCAGCAGCTTAGCGGGGGGGCGAGGGAACTTAGTTTCAGATACGCAGTATTTT
TRBD1	.	TRBJ2-2	TRBV7-8	CASSLGQGGSGELFF	TGTGCCAGCAGCTTGGGACAGGGAGGGAGCGGGGAGCTGTTTTTT
TRBD1	.	TRBJ1-6	TRBV29-1	CSVGTDSPLHF	TGCAGCGTGGGGACAGATTCACCCCTCCACTTT
.	.	TRBJ2-1	TRBV5-4	CASSLRDGYNEQFF	TGTGCCAGCAGCTTGCGAGACGGCTACAATGAGCAGTTCTTC
.	once	TRBJ1-6	TRBV2	CASSERDRNSPLHF	TGTGCCAGCAGCGAACGGGACCGAAATTCACCCCTCCACTTT
TRBD1	.	TRBJ1-1	TRBV18	CASSPQQGWTEAFF	TGTGCCAGCTCACCCCAACAGGGGTGGACTGAAGCTTTCTTT
.	once	TRBJ2-7	TRBV6-5	CASTRGGSYEQYF	TGTGCCAGCACCAGGGGGGGATCCTACGAGCAGTACTTC
.	.	TRBJ1-2	TRBV19	CASSTGEQIYGYTF	TGTGCCAGTAGTACAGGGGAGCAAATCTATGGCTACACCTTC
.	.	TRBJ1-3	TRBV25-1	CASTGVDHSGNTIYF	TGTGCCAGCACAGGTGTGGATCACTCTGGAAACACCATATATTTT
TRBD1	.	TRBJ1-2	TRBV19	CATLKGQANYGYTF	TGTGCCACCCTAAAGGGACAGGCTAACTATGGCTACACCTTC
.	.	TRBJ1-1	TRBV5-1	CASGTGMNTEAFF	TGCGCCAGTGGGACGGGTATGAACACTGAAGCTTTCTTT
.	once	TRBJ2-1	TRBV19	CASSIDRASSYNEQFF	TGTGCCAGTAGTATCGATCGGGCCAGCTCCTACAATGAGCAGTTCTTC
TRBD2	.	TRBJ2-6	TRBV4-2	CASSQDGNSGGPSKPGANVLTF	TGTGCCAGCAGCCAAGATGGGAATAGCGGGGGGCCCTCTAAGCCTGGGGCCAACGTCCTGACTTTC
.	.	TRBJ1-1	TRBV14	CASSQLDRSTEAFF	TGTGCCAGCAGCCAGCTGGACCGGAGTACTGAAGCTTTCTTT
.	.	TRBJ2-2	TRBV27	CASSLSGPGPTTGELFF	TGTGCCAGCAGTTTATCTGGGCCCGGACCTACCACCGGGGAGCTGTTTTTT
.	.	TRBJ2-1	TRBV3-1/TRBV3-2	CASSHSSYNEQFF	TGTGCCAGCAGCCACAGCTCCTACAATGAGCAGTTCTTC
TRBD1	.	TRBJ1-2	TRBV5-1	CASSLAGTGGPGYTF	TGCGCCAGCAGCTTGGCCGGGACAGGGGGCCCTGGCTACACCTTC
.	.	TRBJ2-5	TRBV7-2	CASSRGLGETQYF	TGTGCCAGCAGCCGCGGCCTGGGGGAGACCCAGTACTTC
.	.	TRBJ2-4	TRBV20-1	CSASMGRRAKNIQYF	TGCAGTGCTAGTATGGGGAGAAGGGCCAAAAACATTCAGTACTTC
.	.	TRBJ2-7	TRBV29-1	CSVQGGAYEQYF	TGCAGCGTTCAAGGAGGGGCCTACGAGCAGTACTTC
TRBD1	.	TRBJ2-5	TRBV15	CATSRDKLWTGWDQETQYF	TGTGCCACCAGCAGAGATAAGCTGTGGACAGGGTGGGACCAAGAGACCCAGTACTTC
.	few	TRBJ1-1	TRBV5-4	CASSSGPVNTEAFF	TGTGCCAGCAGCTCGGGACCGGTGAACACTGAAGCTTTCTTT
TRBD1	once	TRBJ1-5	TRBV30	CAWSVSGGNQPQHF	TGTGCCTGGAGTGTATCAGGGGGGAATCAGCCCCAGCATTTT
.	.	TRBJ1-2	TRBV5-1	CASSFGEVGGYTF	TGCGCCAGCAGCTTCGGGGAGGTGGGGGGCTACACCTTC
TRBD1	once	TRBJ2-2	TRBV18	CASSDGQGNTGELFF	TGTGCCAGCTCTGATGGACAGGGGAACACCGGGGAGCTGTTTTTT
.	.	TRBJ1-1	TRBV28	CASSLVGEAFF	TGTGCCAGCAGTTTAGTGGGTGAAGCTTTCTTT
.	.	TRBJ2-7	TRBV7-9	CASSLGPPTLASTYEQYF	TGTGCCAGCAGCTTAGGTCCCCCAACCTTGGCCTCCACCTACGAGCAGTACTTC
TRBD1	.	TRBJ2-7	TRBV7-2	CASSYRDRASYEQYF	TGTGCCAGCAGCTACCGGGACAGGGCCTCCTACGAGCAGTACTTC
.	.	TRBJ1-4	TRBV6-6	CASNGTPEKLFF	TGTGCCAGCAATGGGACACCGGAAAAACTGTTTTTT
.	few	TRBJ1-4	TRBV11-2	CASSSVGGWGEKLFF	TGTGCCAGCAGCTCGGTGGGGGGCTGGGGTGAAAAACTGTTTTTT
.	.	TRBJ1-1	TRBV19	CASSPGHRGSEAFF	TGTGCCAGTAGTCCGGGACACCGGGGCTCTGAAGCTTTCTTT
TRBD1	.	TRBJ1-2	TRBV27	CASRGRQGVRYGYTF	TGTGCCAGCAGGGGAAGACAGGGGGTTCGCTATGGCTACACCTTC
.	.	TRBJ2-3	TRBV3-1/TRBV3-2	CASSPLRGDTQYF	TGTGCCAGCAGCCCTCTCAGGGGAGATACGCAGTATTTT
.	.	TRBJ2-5	TRBV7-9	CASSLGQEMYQETQYF	TGTGCCAGCAGCTTAGGTCAGGAAATGTACCAAGAGACCCAGTACTTC
TRBD1	.	TRBJ2-7	TRBV9	CASSVGQGPSYEQYF	TGTGCCAGCAGCGTAGGACAGGGTCCATCCTACGAGCAGTACTTC
TRBD2	.	TRBJ2-1	TRBV9	CASRVGLGDNEQFF	TGTGCCAGCAGAGTCGGACTAGGCGACAATGAGCAGTTCTTC
TRBD2	once	TRBJ2-5	TRBV9	CASSVELTSVETQYF	TGTGCCAGCAGCGTAGAACTGACTAGCGTGGAGACCCAGTACTTC
TRBD2	.	TRBJ2-3	TRBV19	CASSIGRGGTYTQYF	TGTGCCAGTAGTATAGGGCGGGGGGGCACATATACGCAGTATTTT